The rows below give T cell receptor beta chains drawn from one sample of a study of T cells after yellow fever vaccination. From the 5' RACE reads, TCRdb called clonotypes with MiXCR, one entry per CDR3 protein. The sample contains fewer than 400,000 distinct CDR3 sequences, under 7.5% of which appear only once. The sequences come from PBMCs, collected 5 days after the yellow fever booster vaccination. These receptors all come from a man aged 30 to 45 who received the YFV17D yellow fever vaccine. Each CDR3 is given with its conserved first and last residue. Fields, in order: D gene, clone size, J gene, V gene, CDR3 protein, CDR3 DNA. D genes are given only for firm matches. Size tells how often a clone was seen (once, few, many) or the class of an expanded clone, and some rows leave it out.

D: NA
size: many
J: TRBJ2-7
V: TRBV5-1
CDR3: CASSLPTEFYEQYF
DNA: TGCGCCAGCAGCTTGCCTACAGAATTCTACGAGCAGTACTTC

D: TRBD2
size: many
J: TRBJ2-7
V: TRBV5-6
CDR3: CASSAEPLAYYEQYF
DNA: TGTGCCAGCAGCGCGGAGCCACTAGCGTACTACGAGCAGTACTTC

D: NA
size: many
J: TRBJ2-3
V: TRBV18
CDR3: CASSRTIGGTDTQYF
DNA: TGTGCCAGCTCTCGGACAATCGGAGGCACAGATACGCAGTATTTT

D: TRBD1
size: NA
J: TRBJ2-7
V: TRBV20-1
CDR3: CSAEDRGAYEQYF
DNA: TGCAGTGCTGAAGACAGGGGAGCCTACGAGCAGTACTTC

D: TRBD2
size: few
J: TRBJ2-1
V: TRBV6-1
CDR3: CASSPFRTSSGATNEQFF
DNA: TGTGCCAGCAGTCCGTTTCGGACTAGCTCAGGCGCAACCAATGAGCAGTTCTTC

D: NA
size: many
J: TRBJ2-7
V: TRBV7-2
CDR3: CASMTGTTTYEQYF
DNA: TGTGCCAGCATGACCGGAACTACTACCTACGAGCAGTACTTC

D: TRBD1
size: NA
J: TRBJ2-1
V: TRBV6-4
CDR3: CASSGGTGGGNEQFF
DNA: TGTGCCAGCAGTGGCGGGACAGGGGGAGGGAATGAGCAGTTCTTC

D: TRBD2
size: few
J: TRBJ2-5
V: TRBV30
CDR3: CAWSVVGEGWWWETQYF
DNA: TGTGCCTGGAGTGTCGTCGGGGAGGGGTGGTGGTGGGAGACCCAGTACTTC

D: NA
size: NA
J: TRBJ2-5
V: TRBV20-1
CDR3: CSAYLYTSGKYQETQYF
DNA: TGCAGTGCGTACCTCTACACCAGCGGAAAGTACCAAGAGACCCAGTACTTC

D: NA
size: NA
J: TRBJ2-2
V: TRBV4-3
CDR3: CASSQEGGSELFF
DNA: TGCGCCAGCAGCCAAGAAGGGGGGTCGGAGCTGTTTTTT

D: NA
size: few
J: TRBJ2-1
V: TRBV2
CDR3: CAGRARPYNEQFF
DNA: TGTGCCGGCCGGGCCCGCCCGTACAATGAGCAGTTCTTC

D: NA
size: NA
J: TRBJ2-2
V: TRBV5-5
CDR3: CASSYTWGNTGELFF
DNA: TGTGCCAGCAGCTACACATGGGGGAACACCGGGGAGCTGTTTTTT

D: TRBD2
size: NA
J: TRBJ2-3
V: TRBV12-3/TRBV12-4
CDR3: CASSPGGGLAGGYTDTQYF
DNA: TGTGCCAGCAGTCCCGGTGGGGGACTAGCGGGAGGGTACACAGATACGCAGTATTTT

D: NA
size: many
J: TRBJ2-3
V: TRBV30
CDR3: CAWSVLRLGTDTQYF
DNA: TGTGCCTGGAGTGTATTAAGACTAGGAACAGATACGCAGTATTTT

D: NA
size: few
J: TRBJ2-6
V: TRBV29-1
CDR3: CSVEGSGANVLTF
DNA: TGCAGCGTTGAGGGATCTGGGGCCAACGTCCTGACTTTC

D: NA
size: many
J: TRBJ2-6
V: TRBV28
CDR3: CASSLGGRVYVLTF
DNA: TGTGCCAGCAGTTTAGGTGGCAGGGTCTACGTCCTGACTTTC

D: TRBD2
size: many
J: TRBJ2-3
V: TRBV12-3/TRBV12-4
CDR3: CASSPNRLAGTDTQYF
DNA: TGTGCCAGCAGCCCGAACCGACTAGCGGGAACAGATACGCAGTATTTT

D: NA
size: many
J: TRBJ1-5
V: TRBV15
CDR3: CATSRSPSSNQPQHF
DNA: TGTGCCACCAGCAGATCCCCCTCTAGCAATCAGCCCCAGCATTTT

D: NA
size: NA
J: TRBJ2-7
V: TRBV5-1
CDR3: CASSPRQGTTYEQYF
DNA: TGCGCCAGCAGCCCCCGACAGGGGACTACCTACGAGCAGTACTTC

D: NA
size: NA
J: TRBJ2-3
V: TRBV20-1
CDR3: CSARPAGSDTQYF
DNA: TGCAGTGCTAGACCGGCCGGGTCGGATACGCAGTATTTT

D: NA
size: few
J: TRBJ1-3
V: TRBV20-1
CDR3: CSARDQGGILYF
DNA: TGCAGTGCTAGAGATCAAGGGGGAATCCTATATTTT

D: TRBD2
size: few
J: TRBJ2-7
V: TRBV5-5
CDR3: CASSFGVPGLAGPYEQYF
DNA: TGTGCCAGCAGCTTTGGCGTCCCGGGACTAGCGGGGCCCTACGAGCAGTACTTC

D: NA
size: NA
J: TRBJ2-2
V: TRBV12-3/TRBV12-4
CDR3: CASRRDFTGELFF
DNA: TGTGCCAGCAGAAGGGACTTCACCGGGGAGCTGTTTTTT

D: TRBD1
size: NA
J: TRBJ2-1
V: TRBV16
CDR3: CASSPQQGAPNEQFF
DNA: TGTGCCAGCAGCCCACAACAGGGGGCCCCCAATGAGCAGTTCTTC

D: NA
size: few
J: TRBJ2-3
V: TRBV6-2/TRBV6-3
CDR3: CASNQKGDTQYF
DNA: TGTGCCAGCAACCAGAAGGGGGATACGCAGTATTTT

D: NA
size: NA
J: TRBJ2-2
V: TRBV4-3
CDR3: CASSLTALNTGELFF
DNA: TGCGCCAGCAGCCTGACAGCCCTGAACACCGGGGAGCTGTTTTTT

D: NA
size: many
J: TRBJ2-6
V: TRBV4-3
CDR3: CASSHSLSGANVLTF
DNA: TGCGCCAGCAGCCACAGTCTCTCTGGGGCCAACGTCCTGACTTTC

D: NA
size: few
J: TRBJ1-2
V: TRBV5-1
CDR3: CASSLETKGYTF
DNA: TGCGCCAGCAGCTTGGAAACTAAGGGCTACACCTTC

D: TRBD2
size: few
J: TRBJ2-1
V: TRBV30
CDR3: CAWKGTSGSSYNEQFF
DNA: TGTGCCTGGAAGGGGACTAGCGGGAGCTCCTACAATGAGCAGTTCTTC

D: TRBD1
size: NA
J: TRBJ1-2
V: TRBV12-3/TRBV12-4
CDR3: CASSTPGQNYGYTF
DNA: TGTGCCAGCAGCACCCCGGGACAGAACTATGGCTACACCTTC

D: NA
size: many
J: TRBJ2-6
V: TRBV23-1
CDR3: CAGSWITGRPGANVLTF
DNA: TGCGCCGGGTCCTGGATAACAGGGCGCCCTGGGGCCAACGTCCTGACTTTC

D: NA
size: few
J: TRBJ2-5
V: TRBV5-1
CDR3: CASSLVAQKETQYF
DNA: TGCGCCAGCAGCTTGGTGGCACAGAAAGAGACCCAGTACTTC

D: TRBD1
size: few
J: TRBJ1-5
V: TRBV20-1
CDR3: CSALTGGSHQPQHF
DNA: TGCAGTGCTTTGACAGGGGGCAGCCATCAGCCCCAGCATTTT

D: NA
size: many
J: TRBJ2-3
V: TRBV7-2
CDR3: CASSGAPRGDTQYF
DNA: TGTGCCAGCAGCGGGGCTCCGAGGGGCGATACGCAGTATTTT

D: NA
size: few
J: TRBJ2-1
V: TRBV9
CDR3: CASSVAGQEYNEQFF
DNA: TGTGCCAGCAGCGTAGCCGGGCAAGAATACAATGAGCAGTTCTTC

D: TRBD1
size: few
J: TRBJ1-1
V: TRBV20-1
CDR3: CSARGGTGDLTEAFF
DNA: TGCAGTGCTAGAGGGGGGACAGGGGATCTCACTGAAGCTTTCTTT

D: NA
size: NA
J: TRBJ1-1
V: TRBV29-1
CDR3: CSVGWTAMNTEAFF
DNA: TGCAGCGTTGGATGGACAGCGATGAACACTGAAGCTTTCTTT

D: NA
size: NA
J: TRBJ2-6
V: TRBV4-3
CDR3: CASSQEATGANVLTF
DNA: TGCGCCAGCAGCCAAGAGGCGACTGGGGCCAACGTCCTGACTTTC

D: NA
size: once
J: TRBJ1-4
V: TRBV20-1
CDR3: CCARDGEFATNEKLFF
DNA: TGCTGTGCTAGAGATGGGGAGTTTGCGACTAATGAAAAACTGTTTTTT

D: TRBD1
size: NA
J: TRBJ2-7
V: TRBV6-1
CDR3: CAADRGSYEQYF
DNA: TGTGCCGCCGACAGGGGTTCCTACGAGCAGTACTTC

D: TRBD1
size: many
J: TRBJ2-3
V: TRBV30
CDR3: CAWSATGSSPDTQYF
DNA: TGTGCCTGGAGTGCGACAGGGTCTAGCCCAGATACGCAGTATTTT